Below, 10 T cell receptor beta chains from the same sample are listed, as sequenced in a study of T-cell reconstitution after alpha-beta-depleted transplantation in children. The library targeted TCRbeta and was prepared with unique molecular identifiers. Using its own MiXCR run on the PCR reads, TCRdb lists one record per CDR3 protein. The top ten clones hold 4.5% to 7% of a sample with fewer than 550,000 distinct CDR3 sequences, about a tenth of them seen once. Sequencing used PBMCs from the stem cell graft donor, obtained from the stem cell graft. Receptor source: a human donor who donated a stem cell graft to a child with acute myeloid leukemia.

This clonotype was picked up a small number of times. The chain joins TRBV20-1 to TRBJ2-3; unclear D gene. The CDR3 has 12 amino acids. The germline V gene has CDR1 DFQATT and CDR2 SNEGSKA (reference sequence). V lost 5 bases and J 4 bases, leaving 10 bases between the germline ends. The CDR3 is CSAQDQPDTQYF. Here the CDR3 DNA reads TGCAGTGCTCAGGACCAGCCAGATACGCAGTATTTT.

This sequence joins TRBV25-1 and TRBJ1-5; no reliable D call. CDR1 and CDR2 (germline): MGHDK, SYGVNS. The CDR3 runs 15 residues. Trimming cost V 4 bases and J 5 bases, with 15 bases left between them. CDR3 region: CASSGKLSEDQPQHF. In nucleotides, the CDR3 is TGTGCCAGCAGTGGGAAGCTGTCGGAGGATCAGCCCCAGCATTTT.

This clonotype was seen more than once but under ten times. This chain links TRBV27 with TRBJ1-5, with 11 bases matching TRBD1. V lost 2 bases and J lost 15; bases outside the gene matches: 6. Germline V CDR1 and CDR2: MNHEY, SMNVEV (reference sequence). This CDR3 region has 13 residues. CDR3 sequence (DNA): TGTGCCAGCAGTTTAGAGGACAGGGGGCTATTGCATTTT. Translating gives CASSLEDRGLLHF.

CDR3 DNA sequence: TGCGCCAGCAGCCAAGCTTTCAGGGGCGCGGGTTACACTGAAGCTTTCTTT. This codes for CASSQAFRGAGYTEAFF. The chain carries TRBV4-3 and TRBJ1-1; D might be TRBD1 (6 bases). CDR1 and CDR2 (germline): LGHNA, YSLEER. V lost 1 base and J lost 3, with 18 bases in between. This CDR3 is 17 amino acids long.

This clonotype showed up many times. V and J are TRBV20-1 and TRBJ2-3; 9 bases agree with TRBD1. Germline V lookup: CDR1 DFQATT, CDR2 SNEGSKA (reference sequence). CDR3 length equals 15 residues. V trimming: 3 bases; J trimming: 0 bases; junction bases outside the gene matches: 4. In nucleotides, the CDR3 is TGCAGTGCTAGTCGGGGACAGGGTAGCACAGATACGCAGTATTTT. The encoded protein is CSASRGQGSTDTQYF.

The rearrangement links TRBV20-1 to TRBJ2-7, with D perhaps TRBD1 (5 bases). Trimming took 6 bases from V and 3 from J, leaving 12 bases between them. Germline lookup yields CDR1 DFQATT and CDR2 SNEGSKA (reference sequence). The CDR3 contains 12 residues. The CDR3 bases are TGCAGTGCCGGGCAGGGTCTCTACGAGCAGTACTTC. Encoded protein: CSAGQGLYEQYF.

At least ten counts were recorded for this clonotype. V gene TRBV20-1 combines with J gene TRBJ2-7, with 9 bases matching TRBD2. V gave up 6 bases and J gave up 5 bases; unmatched junction bases: 8. Germline-derived CDR1 and CDR2 are DFQATT and SNEGSKA (reference sequence). The CDR3 loop spans 13 amino acids. CDR3 sequence: CSALAGEPHEQYF. In DNA, the CDR3 is TGCAGTGCGTTAGCGGGAGAGCCCCACGAGCAGTACTTC.

The chain has TRBV21-1 and TRBJ2-7; the table's D call, TRBD1, was not checked against the DNA. TRBV21-1 is a recognized pseudogene. The CDR3 runs 15 residues. The CDR3 nucleotides are TGTGCCAGCAGCAAAATACGGGCGCGTGGCTACGAGCAGTACGTC. Translating it yields CASSKIRARGYEQYV.

The DNA of the CDR3 is TGCAGTGCTAGAGAATGGGGGTATGAGCAGTTCTTC. Its protein product is CSAREWGYEQFF. The chain recombines TRBV20-1 with TRBJ2-1; D may correspond to TRBD1 or TRBD2 (5 bases each). This CDR3 has 12 residues. Trimming stripped 0 bases from V and 8 bases from J, with 8 bases between. Germline lookup yields CDR1 DFQATT and CDR2 SNEGSKA (reference sequence).

This clonotype was recorded a few times. V usage is TRBV6-1 and J usage is TRBJ1-4; no firm D call. This CDR3 spans 14 amino acids. From germline, CDR1 is MNHNS and CDR2 SASEGT. The V and J ends lost 8 bases and 2 bases respectively, with 12 bases between them. In DNA form, the CDR3 reads TGTGCCAGCCGCCGGGGTCAGACTAATGAAAAACTGTTTTTT. This encodes CASRRGQTNEKLFF.